The clone carrying this T cell receptor (beta chain) has only a few counts. The sample belongs to a study of blood T cell repertoires in COVID-19. Overall study: The analysed material was cDNA or gDNA that came from T cells, B-cell-depleted T cells, or PBMCs.

This table comes from immunoSEQ multiplex PCR, and its TCRdb copy is limited to in-frame clones, with some not included. This repertoire shows 160,000 or so clones, 86% found once; its top ten account for 3% to 4%. This clonotype was sampled from a woman in her 70s with acute or convalescent COVID-19. The material sequenced was peripheral blood.

CDR3 coding DNA: TGTGCCAGCAGCTTAACGGGGATGAACACTGAAGCTTTCTTT. It yields the protein CASSLTGMNTEAFF. The chain carries TRBV7-8 and TRBJ1-1; no definite D call. This CDR3 comprises 14 residues. In germline, CDR1 is SGHVS, CDR2 FQNEAQ. With 2 bases removed from V and 0 bases from J, the gap between germline ends came to 7 bases.